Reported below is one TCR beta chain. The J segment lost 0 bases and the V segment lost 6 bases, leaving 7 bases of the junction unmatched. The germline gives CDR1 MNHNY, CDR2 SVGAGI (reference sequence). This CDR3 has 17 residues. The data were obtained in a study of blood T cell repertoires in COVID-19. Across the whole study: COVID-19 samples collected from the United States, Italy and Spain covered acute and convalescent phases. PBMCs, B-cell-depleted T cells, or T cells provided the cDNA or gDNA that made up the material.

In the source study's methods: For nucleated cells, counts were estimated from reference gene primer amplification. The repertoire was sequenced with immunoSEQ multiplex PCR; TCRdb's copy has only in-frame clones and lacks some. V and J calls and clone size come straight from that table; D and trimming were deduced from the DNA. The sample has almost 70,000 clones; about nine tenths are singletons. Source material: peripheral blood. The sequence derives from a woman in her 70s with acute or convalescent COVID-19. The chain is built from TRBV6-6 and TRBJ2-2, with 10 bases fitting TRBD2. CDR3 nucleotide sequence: TGTGCCAGCAGCCGATCTAGCGGGGGATCGAACACCGGGGAGCTGTTTTTT. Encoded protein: CASSRSSGGSNTGELFF.